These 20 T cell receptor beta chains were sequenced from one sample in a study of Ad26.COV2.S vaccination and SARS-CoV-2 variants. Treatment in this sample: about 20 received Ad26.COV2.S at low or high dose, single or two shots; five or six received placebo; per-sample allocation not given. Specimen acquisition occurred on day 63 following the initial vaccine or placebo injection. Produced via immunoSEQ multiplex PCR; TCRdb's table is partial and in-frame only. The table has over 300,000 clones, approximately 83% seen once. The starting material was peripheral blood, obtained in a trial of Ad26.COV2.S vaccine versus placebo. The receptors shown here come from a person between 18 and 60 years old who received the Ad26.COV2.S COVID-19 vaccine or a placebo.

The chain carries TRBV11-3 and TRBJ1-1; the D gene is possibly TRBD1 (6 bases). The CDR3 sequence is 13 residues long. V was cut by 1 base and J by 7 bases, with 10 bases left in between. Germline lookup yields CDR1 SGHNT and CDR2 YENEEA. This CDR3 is CASSLGGGGEAFF. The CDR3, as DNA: TGTGCCAGCAGCTTAGGAGGGGGTGGTGAAGCTTTCTTT.

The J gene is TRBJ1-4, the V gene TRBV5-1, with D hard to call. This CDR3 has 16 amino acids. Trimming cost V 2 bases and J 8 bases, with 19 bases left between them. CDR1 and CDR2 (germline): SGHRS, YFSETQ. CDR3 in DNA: TGCGCCAGCAGCTTCGGTATTGGGGAGGGTGGCGAAAAACTGTTTTTT. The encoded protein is CASSFGIGEGGEKLFF.

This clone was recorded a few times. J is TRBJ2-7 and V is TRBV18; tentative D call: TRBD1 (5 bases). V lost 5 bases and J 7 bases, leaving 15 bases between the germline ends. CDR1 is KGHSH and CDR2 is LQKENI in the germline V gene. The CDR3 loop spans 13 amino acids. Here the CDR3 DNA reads TGTGCCAGCTCAGGGCAGGGTGGCGAAGAGCAGTACTTC. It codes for CASSGQGGEEQYF.

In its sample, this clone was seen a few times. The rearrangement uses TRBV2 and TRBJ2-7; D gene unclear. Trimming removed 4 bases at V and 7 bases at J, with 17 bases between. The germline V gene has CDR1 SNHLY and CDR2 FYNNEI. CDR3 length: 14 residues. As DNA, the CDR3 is TGTGCCAGCAGTGCCGGACCCCCCTCGAGGGAGCAGTACTTC. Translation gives CASSAGPPSREQYF. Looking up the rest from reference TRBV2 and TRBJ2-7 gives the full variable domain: EPEVTQTPSHQVTQMGQEVILRCVPISNHLYFYWYRQILGQKVEFLVSFYNNEISEKSEIFDDQFSVERPDGSNFTLKIRSTKLEDSAMYFCASSAGPPSREQYFGPGTRLTVT.

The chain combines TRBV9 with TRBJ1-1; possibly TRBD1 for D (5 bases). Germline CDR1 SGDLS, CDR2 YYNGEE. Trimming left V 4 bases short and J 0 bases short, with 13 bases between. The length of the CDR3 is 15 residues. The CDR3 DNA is TGTGCCAGCAGCCAATCAGGGACGATGAACACTGAAGCTTTCTTT. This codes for CASSQSGTMNTEAFF.

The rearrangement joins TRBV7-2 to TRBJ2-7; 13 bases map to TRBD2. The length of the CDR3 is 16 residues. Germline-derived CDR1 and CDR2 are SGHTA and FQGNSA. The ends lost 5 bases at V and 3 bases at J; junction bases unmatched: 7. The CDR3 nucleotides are TGTGCCAGCAGCGATGGGACTAGCGGGAATAGCTACGAGCAGTACTTC. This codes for CASSDGTSGNSYEQYF.

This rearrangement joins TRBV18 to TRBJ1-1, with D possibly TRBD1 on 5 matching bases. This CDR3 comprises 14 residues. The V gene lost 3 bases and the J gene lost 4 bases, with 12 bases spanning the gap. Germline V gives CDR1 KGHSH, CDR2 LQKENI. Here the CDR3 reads CASSPSSQGTEAFF. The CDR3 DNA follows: TGTGCCAGCTCACCGTCCTCCCAGGGCACTGAAGCTTTCTTT. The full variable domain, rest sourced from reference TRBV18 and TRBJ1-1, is NAGVMQNPRHLVRRRGQEARLRCSPMKGHSHVYWYRQLPEEGLKFMVYLQKENIIDESGMPKERFSAEFPKEGPSILRIQQVVRGDSAAYFCASSPSSQGTEAFFGQGTRLTVV.

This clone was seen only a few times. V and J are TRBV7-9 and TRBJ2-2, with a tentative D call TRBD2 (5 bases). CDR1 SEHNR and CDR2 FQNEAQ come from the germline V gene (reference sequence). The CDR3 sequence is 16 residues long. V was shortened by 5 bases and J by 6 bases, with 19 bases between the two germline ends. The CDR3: CASSPSDGAGAGELFF. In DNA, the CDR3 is TGTGCCAGCAGCCCCTCCGACGGAGCCGGGGCCGGGGAGCTGTTTTTT.

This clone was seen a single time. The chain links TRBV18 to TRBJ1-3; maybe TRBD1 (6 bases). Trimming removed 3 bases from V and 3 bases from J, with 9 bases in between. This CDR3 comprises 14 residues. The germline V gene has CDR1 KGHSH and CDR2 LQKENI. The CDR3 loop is CASSPGTLGNTIYF. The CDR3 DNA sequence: TGTGCCAGCTCACCTGGGACACTTGGAAACACCATATATTTT.

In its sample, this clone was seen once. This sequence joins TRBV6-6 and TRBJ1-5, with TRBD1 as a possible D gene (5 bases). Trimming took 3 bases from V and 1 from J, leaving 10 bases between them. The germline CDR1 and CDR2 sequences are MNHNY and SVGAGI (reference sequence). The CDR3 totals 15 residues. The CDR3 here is CASSYPGPSNQPQHF. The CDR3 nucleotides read TGTGCCAGCAGTTATCCGGGACCCAGCAATCAGCCCCAGCATTTT.

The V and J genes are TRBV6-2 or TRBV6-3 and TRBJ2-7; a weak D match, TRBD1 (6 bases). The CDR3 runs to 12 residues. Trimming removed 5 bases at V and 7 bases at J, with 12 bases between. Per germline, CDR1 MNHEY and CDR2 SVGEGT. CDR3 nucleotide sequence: TGTGCCAGCAGTCAGGGGCCTCGGGAGCAGTACTTC. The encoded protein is CASSQGPREQYF.

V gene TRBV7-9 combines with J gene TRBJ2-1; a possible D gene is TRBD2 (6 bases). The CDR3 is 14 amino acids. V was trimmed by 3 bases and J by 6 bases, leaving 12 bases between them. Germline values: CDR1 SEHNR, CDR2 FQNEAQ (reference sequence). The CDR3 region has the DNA TGTGCCAGCAGCTTTACCGGGGGTATCAATGAGCAGTTCTTC. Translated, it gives CASSFTGGINEQFF.

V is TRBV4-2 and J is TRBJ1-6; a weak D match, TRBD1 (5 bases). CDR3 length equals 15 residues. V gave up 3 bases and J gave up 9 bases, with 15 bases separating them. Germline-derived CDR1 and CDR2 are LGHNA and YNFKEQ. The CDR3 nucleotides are TGTGCCAGCAGCCATCAGCAGGGAACCGGTTCACCCCTCCACTTT. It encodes CASSHQQGTGSPLHF.

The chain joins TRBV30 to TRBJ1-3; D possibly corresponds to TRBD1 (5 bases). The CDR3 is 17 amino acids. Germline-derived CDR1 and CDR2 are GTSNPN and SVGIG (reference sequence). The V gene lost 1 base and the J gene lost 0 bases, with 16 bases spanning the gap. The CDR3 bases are TGTGCCTGGAGTGGACGGGGGGTGGATTTCTCTGGAAACACCATATATTTT. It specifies CAWSGRGVDFSGNTIYF.

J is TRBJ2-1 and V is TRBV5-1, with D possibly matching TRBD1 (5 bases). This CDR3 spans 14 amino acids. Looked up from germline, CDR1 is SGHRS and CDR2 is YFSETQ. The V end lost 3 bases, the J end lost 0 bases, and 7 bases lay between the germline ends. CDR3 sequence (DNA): TGCGCCAGCAGCTCTGACAGCTCCTACAATGAGCAGTTCTTC. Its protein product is CASSSDSSYNEQFF.

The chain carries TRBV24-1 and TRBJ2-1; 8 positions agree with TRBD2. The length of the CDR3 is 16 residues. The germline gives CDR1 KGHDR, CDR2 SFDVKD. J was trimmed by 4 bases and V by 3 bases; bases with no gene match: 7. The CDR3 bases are TGTGCCACCAGTGATCCACTAGCGGACTTTTACAATGAGCAGTTCTTC. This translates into CATSDPLADFYNEQFF.

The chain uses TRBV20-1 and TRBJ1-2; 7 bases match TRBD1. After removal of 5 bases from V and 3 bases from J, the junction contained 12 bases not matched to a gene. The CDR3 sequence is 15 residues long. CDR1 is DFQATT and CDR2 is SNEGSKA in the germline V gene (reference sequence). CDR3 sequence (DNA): TGCAGTGCTCGTGCCAGCCTGGGACAGTACTATGGCTACACCTTC. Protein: CSARASLGQYYGYTF.

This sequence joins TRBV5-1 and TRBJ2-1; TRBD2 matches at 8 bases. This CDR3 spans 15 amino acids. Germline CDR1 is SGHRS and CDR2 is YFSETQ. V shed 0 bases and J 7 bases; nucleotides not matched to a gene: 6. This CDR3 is CASSLVLADENEQFF. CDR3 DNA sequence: TGCGCCAGCAGCTTGGTACTAGCGGATGAAAATGAGCAGTTCTTC. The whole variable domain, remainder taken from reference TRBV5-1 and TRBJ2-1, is KAGVTQTPRYLIKTRGQQVTLSCSPISGHRSVSWYQQTPGQGLQFLFEYFSETQRNKGNFPGRFSGRQFSNSRSEMNVSTLELGDSALYLCASSLVLADENEQFFGPGTRLTVL.

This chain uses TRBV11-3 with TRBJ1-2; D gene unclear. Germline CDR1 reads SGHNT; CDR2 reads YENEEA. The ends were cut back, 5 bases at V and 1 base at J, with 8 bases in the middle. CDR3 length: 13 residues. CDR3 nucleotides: TGTGCCAGCAGCCCGGCGCTTAACTATGGCTACACCTTC. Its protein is CASSPALNYGYTF.

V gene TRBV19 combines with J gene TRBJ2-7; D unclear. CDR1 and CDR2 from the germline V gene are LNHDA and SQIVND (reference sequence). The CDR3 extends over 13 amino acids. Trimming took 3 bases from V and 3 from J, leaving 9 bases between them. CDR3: CASSIKGIYEQYF. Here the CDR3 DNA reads TGTGCCAGTAGTATCAAGGGTATCTACGAGCAGTACTTC.